These 3 T cell receptor beta chains share one sample of origin, sequenced in a study of cytomegalovirus exposure and HLA in healthy donors. 13 Jbeta primers and 60 Vbeta primers were used for the PCR. Profiled with immunoSEQ multiplex PCR; TCRdb holds only in-frame clones, not every one. The sample's table shows tens of thousands of clones. The sample comprised PBMCs. These receptors came from a man younger than 40 in good health and CMV-seronegative.

V is TRBV5-1 and J is TRBJ1-1; D perhaps matches TRBD1 (5 bases). CDR3 length: 15 amino acids. Trimming pared 0 bases from V and 6 bases from J, leaving 15 bases between. In germline, CDR1 is SGHRS, CDR2 YFSETQ. The CDR3 DNA reads as TGCGCCAGCAGCTTGGTTGGGGGGTTTCAGGCTGAAGCTTTCTTT. It encodes CASSLVGGFQAEAFF. The variable domain in full, completed from reference TRBV5-1 and TRBJ1-1, reads KAGVTQTPRYLIKTRGQQVTLSCSPISGHRSVSWYQQTPGQGLQFLFEYFSETQRNKGNFPGRFSGRQFSNSRSEMNVSTLELGDSALYLCASSLVGGFQAEAFFGQGTRLTVV.

The DNA for the CDR3 is TGTGCCTGGGGGGCTAGCACAGATACGCAGTATTTT. Translating it yields CAWGASTDTQYF. The rearrangement links TRBV30 to TRBJ2-3; D is perhaps TRBD1 (5 bases). There are 12 residues in the CDR3. Germline loops: CDR1 GTSNPN, CDR2 SVGIG (reference sequence). V was trimmed by 5 bases and J by 0 bases, leaving 6 bases between them.

V gene TRBV18 combines with J gene TRBJ2-1; TRBD2 aligns across 11 bases. The CDR3 totals 17 residues. CDR1 is KGHSH and CDR2 is LQKENI in the germline V gene. V lost 3 bases to trimming and J lost 3 bases; unmatched junction nucleotides: 7. The CDR3 sequence: CASSPQTSGTLYNEQFF. The CDR3 DNA reads TGTGCCAGCTCACCCCAGACTAGCGGGACTCTCTACAATGAGCAGTTCTTC.